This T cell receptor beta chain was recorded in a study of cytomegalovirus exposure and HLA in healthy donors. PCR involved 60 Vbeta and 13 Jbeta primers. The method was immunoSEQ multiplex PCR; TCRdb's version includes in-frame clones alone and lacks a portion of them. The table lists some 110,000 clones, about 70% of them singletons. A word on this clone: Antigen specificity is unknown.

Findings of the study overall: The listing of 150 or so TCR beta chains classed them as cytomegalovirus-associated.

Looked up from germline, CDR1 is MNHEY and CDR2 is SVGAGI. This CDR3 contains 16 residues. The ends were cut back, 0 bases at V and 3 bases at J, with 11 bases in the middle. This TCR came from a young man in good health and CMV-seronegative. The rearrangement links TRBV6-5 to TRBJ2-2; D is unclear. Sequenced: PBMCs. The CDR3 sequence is CASSYSPPRYTGELFF. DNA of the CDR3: TGTGCCAGCAGTTACTCGCCCCCGCGGTACACCGGGGAGCTGTTTTTT.